This entry describes one T cell receptor beta chain. Its antigen is as yet unknown. The source of the sample is a study of graft-versus-host responses after intestinal transplantation. Study-level results: Recipient marrow harbored GvH clones, some of which surfaced first in ileum or blood.

CDR1 and CDR2 from the germline V gene are SGHVS and FQNEAQ. V lost 5 bases to trimming and J lost 2 bases, with 12 bases between them. This CDR3 is built from 14 residues. TCRdb's table, derived via immunoSEQ multiplex PCR, lists solely in-frame clones and lacks some. The data show over 85,000 clones, with just under 95% seen just once and around 0.49% held by the top ten. The chain combines TRBV7-8 with TRBJ1-1, with D maybe TRBD1 (6 bases). The starting material was unstimulated CD8+ T cells sorted from spleen or lymph node cells, obtained before intestinal transplant. This TCR was recovered from a human donor who received an intestinal transplant. The CDR3 DNA is TGTGCCAGCAGCCCGTGGACAGAAAACACTGAAGCTTTCTTT. Protein product: CASSPWTENTEAFF.